The rows below give T cell receptor beta chains drawn from one sample of a study of blood T cell repertoires in COVID-19. Libraries were prepared by immunoSEQ multiplex PCR; TCRdb keeps only in-frame clonotypes and omits some of them. The sample consists of some 140,000 clones, approximately 86% of them appearing once. The sequencing input was peripheral blood. Source of these receptors: a man in his 60s with COVID-19, enrolled during active disease. CDR3s include the opening cysteine and the closing phenylalanine or tryptophan. Fields, in order: D gene, J gene, V gene, clone size, CDR3 DNA, CDR3 protein. A D gene is named only where the DNA matches it firmly. The listing skips clone size in some rows; elsewhere it reads once, few, many or a size class.

D gene: -
J gene: TRBJ2-3
V gene: TRBV7-8
clone size: -
CDR3 DNA: TGTGCCAGCAGCCACCTCGGGGGAGATACGCAGTATTTT
CDR3 protein: CASSHLGGDTQYF

D gene: -
J gene: TRBJ2-5
V gene: TRBV7-2
clone size: -
CDR3 DNA: TGTGCCAGCAGCTTGCGGGGGCTTCAAGAGACCCAGTACTTC
CDR3 protein: CASSLRGLQETQYF

D gene: -
J gene: TRBJ2-7
V gene: TRBV12-3/TRBV12-4
clone size: -
CDR3 DNA: TGTGCCAGCAGTTATGGCTCCAACGAGCAGTACTTC
CDR3 protein: CASSYGSNEQYF

D gene: TRBD1
J gene: TRBJ2-2
V gene: TRBV5-8
clone size: -
CDR3 DNA: TGTGCCAGCAACAGGGGCCCCGGGGAGCTGTTTTTT
CDR3 protein: CASNRGPGELFF

D gene: -
J gene: TRBJ2-5
V gene: TRBV18
clone size: -
CDR3 DNA: TGTGCCAGCTCACCCCGGGACTACCAAGAGACCCAGTACTTC
CDR3 protein: CASSPRDYQETQYF

D gene: TRBD1
J gene: TRBJ1-2
V gene: TRBV29-1
clone size: -
CDR3 DNA: TGCAGCGGCACCACAGGGGCCACTGGGGGAGGCTACACCTTC
CDR3 protein: CSGTTGATGGGYTF

D gene: TRBD1
J gene: TRBJ1-4
V gene: TRBV5-4
clone size: -
CDR3 DNA: TGTGCCAGCAGCGCGGGACAGCCAGCCCTTAATGAAAAACTGTTTTTT
CDR3 protein: CASSAGQPALNEKLFF

D gene: TRBD1
J gene: TRBJ2-7
V gene: TRBV18
clone size: -
CDR3 DNA: TGTGCCAGCTCACCGCGACAGGGGGAGTTTTCCTACGAGCAGTACTTC
CDR3 protein: CASSPRQGEFSYEQYF

D gene: -
J gene: TRBJ2-7
V gene: TRBV6-5
clone size: -
CDR3 DNA: TGTGCCAGCAGTTACTCGCCCGGGGGAGTCTACGAGCAGTACTTC
CDR3 protein: CASSYSPGGVYEQYF

D gene: -
J gene: TRBJ2-5
V gene: TRBV7-9
clone size: -
CDR3 DNA: TGTGCCAGCAGCTTAGGGTTGAGAGGCCAAGAGACCCAGTACTTC
CDR3 protein: CASSLGLRGQETQYF

D gene: -
J gene: TRBJ2-7
V gene: TRBV5-1
clone size: -
CDR3 DNA: TGCGCCAGCAGCTCCTGGACATCGTCCTACGAGCAGTACTTC
CDR3 protein: CASSSWTSSYEQYF

D gene: -
J gene: TRBJ2-5
V gene: TRBV6-5
clone size: once
CDR3 DNA: TGTGCCAGCAGTTACGGAGGGCCAACCGGGGAGACCCAGTACTTC
CDR3 protein: CASSYGGPTGETQYF

D gene: TRBD2
J gene: TRBJ2-7
V gene: TRBV19
clone size: -
CDR3 DNA: TGTGCCAGTAGTTCCTCGGGACTAGCGGGGTTAGCCAACTCCTACGAGCAGTACTTC
CDR3 protein: CASSSSGLAGLANSYEQYF

D gene: -
J gene: TRBJ2-3
V gene: TRBV19
clone size: -
CDR3 DNA: TGTGCCAGTAGTATAGTAAGCGATACGCAGTATTTT
CDR3 protein: CASSIVSDTQYF

D gene: TRBD2
J gene: TRBJ2-7
V gene: TRBV7-9
clone size: -
CDR3 DNA: TGTGCCAGCAGCCGAGGGACTAGCGGGACCTACGAGCAGTACTTC
CDR3 protein: CASSRGTSGTYEQYF

D gene: -
J gene: TRBJ1-5
V gene: TRBV6-5
clone size: -
CDR3 DNA: TGTGCCAGCAGGGACATAAATCAGCCCCAGCATTTT
CDR3 protein: CASRDINQPQHF

D gene: -
J gene: TRBJ2-3
V gene: TRBV6-1
clone size: -
CDR3 DNA: TGTGCCAGCAGTGAGGGCGGCACAGATACGCAGTATTTT
CDR3 protein: CASSEGGTDTQYF

D gene: TRBD1
J gene: TRBJ2-1
V gene: TRBV4-1
clone size: -
CDR3 DNA: TGCGCCAGCAGCCAAGATGGGACAGGGAACAATGAGCAGTTCTTC
CDR3 protein: CASSQDGTGNNEQFF

D gene: TRBD1
J gene: TRBJ2-3
V gene: TRBV5-1
clone size: few
CDR3 DNA: TGCGCCAGCAGGGGACAGGGTGATACGCAGTATTTT
CDR3 protein: CASRGQGDTQYF

D gene: TRBD1
J gene: TRBJ1-1
V gene: TRBV7-9
clone size: few
CDR3 DNA: TGTGCCAGCAGCGGAGCACAGGGGGCCAACACTGAAGCTTTCTTT
CDR3 protein: CASSGAQGANTEAFF

D gene: TRBD1
J gene: TRBJ1-1
V gene: TRBV9
clone size: -
CDR3 DNA: TGTGCCAGCAGCGTGGGGGGACAGGGAGACACTGAAGCTTTCTTT
CDR3 protein: CASSVGGQGDTEAFF

D gene: TRBD1
J gene: TRBJ2-1
V gene: TRBV6-2/TRBV6-3
clone size: -
CDR3 DNA: TGTGCCAGCAGTTACTGGGACAGGTACAATGAGCAGTTCTTC
CDR3 protein: CASSYWDRYNEQFF

D gene: -
J gene: TRBJ2-5
V gene: TRBV7-2
clone size: -
CDR3 DNA: TGTGCCAGCAGCTTAGTCGGGGGTGTCGAGACCCAGTACTTC
CDR3 protein: CASSLVGGVETQYF

D gene: -
J gene: TRBJ1-1
V gene: TRBV19
clone size: few
CDR3 DNA: TGTGCCAGTAGTATAGCTACCAGGGCGAACACTGAAGCTTTCTTT
CDR3 protein: CASSIATRANTEAFF

D gene: TRBD1
J gene: TRBJ1-2
V gene: TRBV29-1
clone size: -
CDR3 DNA: TGCAGCGCTTTCCGGGACAGGGTTGGCTACACCTTC
CDR3 protein: CSAFRDRVGYTF

D gene: -
J gene: TRBJ2-1
V gene: TRBV2
clone size: once
CDR3 DNA: TGTGCCACCGCGGGCTACAATGAGCAGTTCTTC
CDR3 protein: CATAGYNEQFF

D gene: -
J gene: TRBJ1-6
V gene: TRBV30
clone size: -
CDR3 DNA: TGTGCCTGGGGACGGACATATTCACCCCTCCACTTT
CDR3 protein: CAWGRTYSPLHF

D gene: TRBD2
J gene: TRBJ2-3
V gene: TRBV3-1/TRBV3-2
clone size: -
CDR3 DNA: TGTGCCAGCAGCCAAGACTCATCGGCTAGCGGGGCTAGCACAGATACGCAGTATTTT
CDR3 protein: CASSQDSSASGASTDTQYF